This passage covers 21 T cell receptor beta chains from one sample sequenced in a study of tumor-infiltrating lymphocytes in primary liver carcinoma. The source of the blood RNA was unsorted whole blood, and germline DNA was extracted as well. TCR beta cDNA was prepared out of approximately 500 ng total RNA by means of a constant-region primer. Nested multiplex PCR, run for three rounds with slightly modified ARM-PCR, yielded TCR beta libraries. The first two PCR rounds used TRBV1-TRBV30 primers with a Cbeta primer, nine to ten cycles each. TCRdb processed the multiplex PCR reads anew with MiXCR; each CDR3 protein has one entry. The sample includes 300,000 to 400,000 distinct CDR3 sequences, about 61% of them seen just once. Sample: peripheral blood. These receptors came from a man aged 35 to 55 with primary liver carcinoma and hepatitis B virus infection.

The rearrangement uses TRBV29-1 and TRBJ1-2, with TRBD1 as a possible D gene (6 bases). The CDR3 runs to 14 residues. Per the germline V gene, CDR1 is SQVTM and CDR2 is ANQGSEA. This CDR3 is CSVKLGQSIYGYTF. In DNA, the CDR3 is TGCAGTGTCAAGCTTGGACAGTCGATCTATGGCTACACCTTC.

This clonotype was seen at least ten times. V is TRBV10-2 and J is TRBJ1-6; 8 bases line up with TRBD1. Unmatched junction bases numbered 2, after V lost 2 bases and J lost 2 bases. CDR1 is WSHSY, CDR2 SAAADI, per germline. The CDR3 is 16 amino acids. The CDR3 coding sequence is TGCGCCAGCAGTGAGGGACAGGGTGCCTATAATTCACCCCTCCACTTT. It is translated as CASSEGQGAYNSPLHF.

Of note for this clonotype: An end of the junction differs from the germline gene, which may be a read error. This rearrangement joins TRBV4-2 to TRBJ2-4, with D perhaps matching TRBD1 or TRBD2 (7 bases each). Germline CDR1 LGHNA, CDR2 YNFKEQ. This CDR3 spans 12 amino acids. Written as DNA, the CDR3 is TGTACCAGCAGCGGGACAGAAGACATTCAGTACTTC. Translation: CTSSGTEDIQYF.

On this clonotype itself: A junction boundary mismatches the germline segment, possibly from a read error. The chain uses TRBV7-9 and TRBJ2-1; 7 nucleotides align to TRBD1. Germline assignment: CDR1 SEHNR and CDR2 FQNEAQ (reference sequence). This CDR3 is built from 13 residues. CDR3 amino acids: CASSLKGANEQLF. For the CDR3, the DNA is TGTGCCAGCAGCTTAAAGGGGGCGAATGAGCAGTTGTTC.

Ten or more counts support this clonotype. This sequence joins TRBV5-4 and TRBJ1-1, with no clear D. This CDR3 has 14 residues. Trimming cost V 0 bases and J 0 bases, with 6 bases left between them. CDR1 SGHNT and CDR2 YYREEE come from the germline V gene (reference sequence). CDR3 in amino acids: CASSLAVMNTEAFF. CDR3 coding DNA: TGTGCCAGCAGCTTGGCCGTTATGAACACTGAAGCTTTCTTT.

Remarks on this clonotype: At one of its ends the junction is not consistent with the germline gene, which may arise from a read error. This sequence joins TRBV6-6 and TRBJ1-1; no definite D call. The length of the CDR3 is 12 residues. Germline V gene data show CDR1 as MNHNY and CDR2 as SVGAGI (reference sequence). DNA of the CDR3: TGTGCCAACAGTTACGGTGATTCTGAAGCTTTCTTT. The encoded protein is CANSYGDSEAFF.

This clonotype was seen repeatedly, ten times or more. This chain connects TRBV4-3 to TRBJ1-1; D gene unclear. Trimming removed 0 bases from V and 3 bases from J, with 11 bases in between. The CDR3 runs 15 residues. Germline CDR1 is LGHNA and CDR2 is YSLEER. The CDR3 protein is CASSQDRGSYTEAFF. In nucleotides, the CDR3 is TGCGCCAGCAGCCAAGATCGTGGAAGTTACACTGAAGCTTTCTTT.

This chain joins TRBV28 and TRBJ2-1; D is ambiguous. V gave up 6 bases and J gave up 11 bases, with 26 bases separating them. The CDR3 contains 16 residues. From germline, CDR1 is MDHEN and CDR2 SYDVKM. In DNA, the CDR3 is TGTGCCAGCAGACCCCCGGTAGGGCAAGGGTATGATAAGCAGTTCTTC. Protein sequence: CASRPPVGQGYDKQFF.

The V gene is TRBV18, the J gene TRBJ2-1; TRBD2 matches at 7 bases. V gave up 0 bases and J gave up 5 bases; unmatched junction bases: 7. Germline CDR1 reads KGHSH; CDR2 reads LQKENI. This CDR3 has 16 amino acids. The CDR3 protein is CASSPPAGGSHNEQFF. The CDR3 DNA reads TGTGCCAGCTCACCACCCGCTGGCGGGAGTCACAATGAGCAGTTCTTC.

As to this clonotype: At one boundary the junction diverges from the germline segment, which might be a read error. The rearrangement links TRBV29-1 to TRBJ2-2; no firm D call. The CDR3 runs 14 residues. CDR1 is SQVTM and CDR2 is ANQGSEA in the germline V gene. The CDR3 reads CRVAFQETTGELFF. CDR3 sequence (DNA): TGCAGAGTTGCATTTCAGGAGACCACCGGGGAGCTGTTTTTT.

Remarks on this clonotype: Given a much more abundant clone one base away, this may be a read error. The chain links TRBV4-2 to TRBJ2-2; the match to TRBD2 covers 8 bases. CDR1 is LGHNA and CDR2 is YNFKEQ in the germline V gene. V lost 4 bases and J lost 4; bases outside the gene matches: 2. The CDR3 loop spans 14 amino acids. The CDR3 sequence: CASSPGTSTGELFF. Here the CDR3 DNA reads TGTGCCAGCAGCCCAGGGACTAGCACCGGGGAGCTGTTTTTT.

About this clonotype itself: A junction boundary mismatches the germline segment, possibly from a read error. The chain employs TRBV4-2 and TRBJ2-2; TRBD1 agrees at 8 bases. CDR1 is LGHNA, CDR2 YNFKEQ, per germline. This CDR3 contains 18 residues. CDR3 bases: TGTGTCAGCAGCCAAATACTTGTGACAGGGGATTCCCCCGGGGAGCTTTTTTTT. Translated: CVSSQILVTGDSPGELFF.

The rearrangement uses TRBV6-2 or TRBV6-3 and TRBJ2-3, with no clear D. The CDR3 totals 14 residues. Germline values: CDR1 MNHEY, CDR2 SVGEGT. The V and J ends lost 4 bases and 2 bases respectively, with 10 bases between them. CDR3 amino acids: CASSLLVDTDTQYF. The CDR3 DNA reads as TGTGCCAGCAGTTTGCTAGTCGACACAGATACGCAGTATTTT.

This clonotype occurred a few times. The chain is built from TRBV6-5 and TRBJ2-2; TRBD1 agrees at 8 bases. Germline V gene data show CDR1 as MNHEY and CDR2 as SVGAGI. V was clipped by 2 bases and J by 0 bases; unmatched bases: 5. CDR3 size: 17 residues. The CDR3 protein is CASSYETGQANTGELFF. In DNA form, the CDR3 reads TGTGCCAGCAGTTACGAGACGGGACAGGCGAACACCGGGGAGCTGTTTTTT.

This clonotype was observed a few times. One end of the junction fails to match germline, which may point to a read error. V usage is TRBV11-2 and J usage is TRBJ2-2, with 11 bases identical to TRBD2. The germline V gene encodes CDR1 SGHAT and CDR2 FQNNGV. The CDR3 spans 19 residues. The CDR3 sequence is CASSKESSGRSERTGKLFF. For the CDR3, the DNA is TGTGCCAGCAGCAAAGAGTCTAGCGGGAGGTCGGAGAGGACCGGGAAGCTGTTTTTT.

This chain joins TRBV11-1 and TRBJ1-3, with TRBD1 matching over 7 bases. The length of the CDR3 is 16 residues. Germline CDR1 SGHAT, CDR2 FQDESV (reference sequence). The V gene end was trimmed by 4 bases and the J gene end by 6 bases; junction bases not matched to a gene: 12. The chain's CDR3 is CASSSGQPVLVNTIYF. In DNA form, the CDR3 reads TGTGCCAGCAGCTCGGGACAGCCTGTCCTCGTAAACACCATATATTTT.

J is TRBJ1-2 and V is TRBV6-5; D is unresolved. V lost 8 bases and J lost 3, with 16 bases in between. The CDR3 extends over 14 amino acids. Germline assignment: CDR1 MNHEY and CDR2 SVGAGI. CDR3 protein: CASGFKDGDYGYTF. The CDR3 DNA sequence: TGTGCCAGCGGATTCAAAGACGGGGACTATGGCTACACCTTC.

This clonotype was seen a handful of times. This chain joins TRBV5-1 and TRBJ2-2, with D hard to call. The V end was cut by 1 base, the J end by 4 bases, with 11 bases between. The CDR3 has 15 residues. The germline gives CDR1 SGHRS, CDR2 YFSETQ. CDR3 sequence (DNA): TGCGCCAGCAGCTTGTATCCCTTAGCCACCGGGGAGCTGTTTTTT. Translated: CASSLYPLATGELFF.

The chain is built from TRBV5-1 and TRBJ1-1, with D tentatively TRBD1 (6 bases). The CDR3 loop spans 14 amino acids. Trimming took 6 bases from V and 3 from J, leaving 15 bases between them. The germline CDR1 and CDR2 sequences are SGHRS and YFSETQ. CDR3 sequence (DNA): TGCGCCAGCACCCAGGATGCAGGGGACACTGAAGCTTTCTTT. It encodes CASTQDAGDTEAFF.

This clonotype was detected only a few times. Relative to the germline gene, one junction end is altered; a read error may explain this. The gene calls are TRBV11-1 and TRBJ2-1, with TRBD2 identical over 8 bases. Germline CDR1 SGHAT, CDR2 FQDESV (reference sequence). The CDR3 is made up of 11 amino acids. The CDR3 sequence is CANSLAGREFF. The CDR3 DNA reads TGTGCCAACAGCTTAGCGGGACGGGAGTTCTTC.

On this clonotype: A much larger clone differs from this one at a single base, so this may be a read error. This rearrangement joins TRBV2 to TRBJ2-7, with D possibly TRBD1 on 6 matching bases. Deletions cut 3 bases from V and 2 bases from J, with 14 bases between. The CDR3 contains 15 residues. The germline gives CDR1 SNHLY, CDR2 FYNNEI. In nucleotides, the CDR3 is TGTGCCAGCAGTGAGAACAGGGCGGTCCCCTACGAGCAGTACTTC. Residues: CASSENRAVPYEQYF.